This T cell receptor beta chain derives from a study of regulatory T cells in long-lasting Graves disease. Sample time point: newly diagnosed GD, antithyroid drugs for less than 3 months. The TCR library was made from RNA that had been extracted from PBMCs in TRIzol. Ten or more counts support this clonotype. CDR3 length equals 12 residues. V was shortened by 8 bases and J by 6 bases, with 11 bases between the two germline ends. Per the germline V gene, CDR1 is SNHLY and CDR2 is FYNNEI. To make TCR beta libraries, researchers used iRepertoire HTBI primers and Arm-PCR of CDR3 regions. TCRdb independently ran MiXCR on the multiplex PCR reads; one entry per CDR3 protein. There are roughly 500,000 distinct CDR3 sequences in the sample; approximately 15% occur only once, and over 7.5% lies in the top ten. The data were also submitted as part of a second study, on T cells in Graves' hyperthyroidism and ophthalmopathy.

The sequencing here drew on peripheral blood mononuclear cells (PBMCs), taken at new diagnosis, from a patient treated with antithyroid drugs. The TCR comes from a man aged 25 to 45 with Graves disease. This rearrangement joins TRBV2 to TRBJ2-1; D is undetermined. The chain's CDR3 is CASERLSNEQFF. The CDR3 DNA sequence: TGTGCCAGCGAAAGACTGAGCAATGAGCAGTTCTTC.